This T cell receptor (beta chain) was retrieved from a study of vaccination and CD4 T cells after COVID-19. Across the study: Overlapping peptides covering the spike proteins of SARS-CoV-2, HCoV-NL63, HCoV-OC43 and HCoV-229E were added to stimulate cells.

Treatment denoted: roughly ten-day PBMC culture with coronavirus spike peptide pools or control peptides (ViraFEST assay). Positive PCR results dated from March to December 2020, before the US Alpha, Beta and Delta variants. Both day 3 and day 7 involved replacing half of the medium with fresh IL-2 medium. Study outcomes and limitations: Median reactive clonotypes, those recognizing SARS-CoV-2, rose from around 21 to 38, not significantly.

CD4+ T cells that had been cultured provided DNA sequenced with the Oncomine TCR Beta short-read assay. TCRdb re-called the PCR reads with MiXCR, one entry per CDR3 protein. The table includes about 7,600 distinct CDR3 sequences, approximately 20% detected once. Points on this clonotype: Its specificity is not known.

The sample consisted of CD4+ T cells from blood, cultured in vitro, taken after SARS-CoV-2 vaccination. This receptor was obtained from a human donor who had recovered from COVID-19.

CDR3 sequence reads: CASSSRQRIQPQHF. Written as DNA, the CDR3 is TGTGCCAGCAGTTCCCGACAGAGGATTCAGCCCCAGCATTTT. The chain uses TRBV28 and TRBJ1-5, with D maybe TRBD1 (5 bases). The length of the CDR3 is 14 residues. Germline V CDR1 and CDR2: MDHEN, SYDVKM. V lost 4 bases and J 6 bases, leaving 13 bases between the germline ends.